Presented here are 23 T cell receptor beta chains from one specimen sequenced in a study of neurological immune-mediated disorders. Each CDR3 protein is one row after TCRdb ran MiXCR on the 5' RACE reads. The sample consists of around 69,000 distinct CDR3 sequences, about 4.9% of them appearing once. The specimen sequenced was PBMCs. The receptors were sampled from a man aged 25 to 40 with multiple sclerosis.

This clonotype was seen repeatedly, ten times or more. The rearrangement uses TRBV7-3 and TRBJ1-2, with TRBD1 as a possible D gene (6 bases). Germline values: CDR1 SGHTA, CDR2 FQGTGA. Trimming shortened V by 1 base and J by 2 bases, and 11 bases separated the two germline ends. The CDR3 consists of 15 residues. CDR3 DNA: TGTGCCAGCAGCTTAAAAGTCGGGGGCAACTATGGCTACACCTTC. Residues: CASSLKVGGNYGYTF. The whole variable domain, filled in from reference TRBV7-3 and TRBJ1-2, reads GAGVSQTPSNKVTEKGKYVELRCDPISGHTALYWYRQSLGQGPEFLIYFQGTGAADDSGLPNDRFFAVRPEGSVSTLKIQRTERGDSAVYLCASSLKVGGNYGYTFGSGTRLTVV.

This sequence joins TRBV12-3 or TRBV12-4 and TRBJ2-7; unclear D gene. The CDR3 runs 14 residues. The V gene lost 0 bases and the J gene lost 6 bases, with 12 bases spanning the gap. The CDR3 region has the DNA TGTGCCAGCAGTTTAGCTTCAGTCTTGGCCGAGCAGTACTTC. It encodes CASSLASVLAEQYF.

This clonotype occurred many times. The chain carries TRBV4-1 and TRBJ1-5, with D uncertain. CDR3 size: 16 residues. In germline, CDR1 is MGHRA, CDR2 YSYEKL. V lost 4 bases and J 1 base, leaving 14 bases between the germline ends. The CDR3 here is CASSLTARASNQPQHF. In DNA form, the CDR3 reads TGCGCCAGCAGCCTAACAGCCCGCGCGAGCAATCAGCCCCAGCATTTT.

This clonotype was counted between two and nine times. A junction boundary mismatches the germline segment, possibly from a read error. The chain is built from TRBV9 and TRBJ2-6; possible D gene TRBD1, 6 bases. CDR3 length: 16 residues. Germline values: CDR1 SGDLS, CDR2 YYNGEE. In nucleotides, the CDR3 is TGTGCCAGCAGCGTAGGCAGGGGCTCTGGGGCCAAAGTCCTGACTTTC. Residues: CASSVGRGSGAKVLTF.

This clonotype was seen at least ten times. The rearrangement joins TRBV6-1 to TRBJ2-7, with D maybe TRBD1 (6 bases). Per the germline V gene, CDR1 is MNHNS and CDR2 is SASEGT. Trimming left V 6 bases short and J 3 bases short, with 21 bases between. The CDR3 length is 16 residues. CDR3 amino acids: CASRPTSGVWGYEQYF. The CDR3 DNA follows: TGTGCCAGCAGGCCCACCTCAGGGGTATGGGGCTACGAGCAGTACTTC.

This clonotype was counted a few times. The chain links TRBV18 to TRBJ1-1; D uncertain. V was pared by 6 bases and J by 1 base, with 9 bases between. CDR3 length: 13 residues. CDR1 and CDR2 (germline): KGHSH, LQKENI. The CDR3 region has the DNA TGTGCCAGCTCTCCTTCGGGGAACACTGAAGCTTTCTTT. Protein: CASSPSGNTEAFF.

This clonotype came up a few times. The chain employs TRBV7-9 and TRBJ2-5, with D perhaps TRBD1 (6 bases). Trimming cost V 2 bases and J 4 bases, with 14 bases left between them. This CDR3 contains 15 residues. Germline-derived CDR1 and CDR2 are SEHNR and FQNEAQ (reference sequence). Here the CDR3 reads CASSLQGNKGETQYF. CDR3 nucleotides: TGTGCCAGCAGCTTACAGGGGAATAAGGGAGAGACCCAGTACTTC.

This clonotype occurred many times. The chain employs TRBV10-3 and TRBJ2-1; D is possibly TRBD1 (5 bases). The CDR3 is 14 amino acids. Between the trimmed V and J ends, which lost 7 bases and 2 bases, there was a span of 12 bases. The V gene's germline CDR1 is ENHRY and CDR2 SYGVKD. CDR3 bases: TGTGCCATCAAGGGTGGGGCCACCTACAATGAGCAGTTCTTC. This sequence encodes CAIKGGATYNEQFF.

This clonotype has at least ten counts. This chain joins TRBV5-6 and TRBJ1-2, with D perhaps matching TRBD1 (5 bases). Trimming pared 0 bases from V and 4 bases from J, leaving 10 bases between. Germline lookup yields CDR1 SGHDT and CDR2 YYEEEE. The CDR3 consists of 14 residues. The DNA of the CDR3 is TGTGCCAGCAGCTTGGGAAGGGGTGGCTATGGCTACACCTTC. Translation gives CASSLGRGGYGYTF. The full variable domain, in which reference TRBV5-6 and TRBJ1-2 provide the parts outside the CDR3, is DAGVTQSPTHLIKTRGQQVTLRCSPKSGHDTVSWYQQALGQGPQFIFQYYEEEERQRGNFPDRFSGHQFPNYSSELNVNALLLGDSALYLCASSLGRGGYGYTFGSGTRLTVV.

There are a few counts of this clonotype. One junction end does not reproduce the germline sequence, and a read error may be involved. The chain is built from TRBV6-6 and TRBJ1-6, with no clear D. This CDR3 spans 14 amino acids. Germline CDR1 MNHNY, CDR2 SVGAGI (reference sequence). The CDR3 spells CASSPLGKGSPLNF. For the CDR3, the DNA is TGTGCCAGCAGTCCCCTCGGGAAAGGATCACCCCTCAACTTT.

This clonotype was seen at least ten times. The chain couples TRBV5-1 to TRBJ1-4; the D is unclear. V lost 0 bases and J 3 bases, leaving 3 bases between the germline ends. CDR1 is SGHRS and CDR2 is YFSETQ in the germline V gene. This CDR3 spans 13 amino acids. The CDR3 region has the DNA TGCGCCAGCAGCTTGGCGCCTAATGAAAAACTGTTTTTT. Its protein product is CASSLAPNEKLFF.

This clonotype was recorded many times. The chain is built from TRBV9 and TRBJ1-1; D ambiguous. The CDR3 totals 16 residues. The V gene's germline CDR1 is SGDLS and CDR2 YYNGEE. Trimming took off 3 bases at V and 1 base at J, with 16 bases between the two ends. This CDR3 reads CASSANRVPSNTEAFF. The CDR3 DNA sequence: TGTGCCAGCAGCGCAAACCGGGTCCCTTCGAACACTGAAGCTTTCTTT.

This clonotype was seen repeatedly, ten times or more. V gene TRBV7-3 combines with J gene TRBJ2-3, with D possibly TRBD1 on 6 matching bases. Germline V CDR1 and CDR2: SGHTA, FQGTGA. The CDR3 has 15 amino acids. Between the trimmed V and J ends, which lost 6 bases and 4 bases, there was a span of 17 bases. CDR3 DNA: TGTGCCAGCAGTAAAATGGGGGCCTTAGCAGATACGCAGTATTTT. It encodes CASSKMGALADTQYF.

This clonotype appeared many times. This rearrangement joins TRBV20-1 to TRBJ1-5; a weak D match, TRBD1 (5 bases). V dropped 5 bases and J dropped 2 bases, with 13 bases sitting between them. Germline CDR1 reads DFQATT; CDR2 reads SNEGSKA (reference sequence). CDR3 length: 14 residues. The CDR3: CSAWRGFGNQPQHF. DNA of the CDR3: TGCAGTGCTTGGAGGGGATTCGGCAATCAGCCCCAGCATTTT.

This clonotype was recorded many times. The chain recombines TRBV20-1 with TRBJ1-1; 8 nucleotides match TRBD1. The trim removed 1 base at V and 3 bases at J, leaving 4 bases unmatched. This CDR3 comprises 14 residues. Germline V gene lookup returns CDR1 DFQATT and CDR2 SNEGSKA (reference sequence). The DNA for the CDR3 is TGCAGTGCTAGAGGACAGGGGAGTGACACTGAAGCTTTCTTT. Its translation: CSARGQGSDTEAFF.

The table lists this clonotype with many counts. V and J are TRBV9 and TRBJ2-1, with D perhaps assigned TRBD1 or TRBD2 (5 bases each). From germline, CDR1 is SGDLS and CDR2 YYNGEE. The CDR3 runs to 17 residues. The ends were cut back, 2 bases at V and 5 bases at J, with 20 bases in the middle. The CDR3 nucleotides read TGTGCCAGCAGCGTCCCCAGGGACCACCAAATGCACAATGAGCAGTTCTTC. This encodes CASSVPRDHQMHNEQFF. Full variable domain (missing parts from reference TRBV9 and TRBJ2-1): DSGVTQTPKHLITATGQRVTLRCSPRSGDLSVYWYQQSLDQGLQFLIQYYNGEERAKGNILERFSAQQFPDLHSELNLSSLELGDSALYFCASSVPRDHQMHNEQFFGPGTRLTVL.

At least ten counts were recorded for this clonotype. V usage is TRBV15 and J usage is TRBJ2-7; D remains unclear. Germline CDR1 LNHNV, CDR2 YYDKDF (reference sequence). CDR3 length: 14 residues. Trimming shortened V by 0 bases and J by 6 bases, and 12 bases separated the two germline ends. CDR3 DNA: TGTGCCACCAGCAGAGATAAGGCGGCCCTCGAGCAGTACTTC. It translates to CATSRDKAALEQYF.

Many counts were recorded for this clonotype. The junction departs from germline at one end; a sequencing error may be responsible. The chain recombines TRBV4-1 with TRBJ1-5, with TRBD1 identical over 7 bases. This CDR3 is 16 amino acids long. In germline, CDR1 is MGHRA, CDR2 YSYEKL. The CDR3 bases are TGCGCCAGCAGCCAAGATGGAACAGGGGCGGGTGAGCCCCAGAATTTT. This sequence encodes CASSQDGTGAGEPQNF.

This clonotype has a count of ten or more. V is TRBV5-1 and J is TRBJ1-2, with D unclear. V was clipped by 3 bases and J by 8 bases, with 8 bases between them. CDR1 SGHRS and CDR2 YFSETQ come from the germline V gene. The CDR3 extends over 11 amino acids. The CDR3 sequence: CASSWRGGYTF. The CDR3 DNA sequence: TGCGCCAGCAGCTGGCGAGGCGGCTACACCTTC. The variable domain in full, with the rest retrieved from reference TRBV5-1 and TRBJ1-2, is KAGVTQTPRYLIKTRGQQVTLSCSPISGHRSVSWYQQTPGQGLQFLFEYFSETQRNKGNFPGRFSGRQFSNSRSEMNVSTLELGDSALYLCASSWRGGYTFGSGTRLTVV.

DNA for the CDR3: TGTGCCAGCAGTTACACCGGACTAGGCACAGATACGCAGTATTTT. It encodes CASSYTGLGTDTQYF. The chain recombines TRBV6-5 with TRBJ2-3, with 7 nucleotides matching TRBD2. CDR1 is MNHEY, CDR2 SVGAGI, per germline. The CDR3 covers 15 residues. Losses at the gene ends were 2 bases for V and 1 base for J; bases not matched to a gene: 3.

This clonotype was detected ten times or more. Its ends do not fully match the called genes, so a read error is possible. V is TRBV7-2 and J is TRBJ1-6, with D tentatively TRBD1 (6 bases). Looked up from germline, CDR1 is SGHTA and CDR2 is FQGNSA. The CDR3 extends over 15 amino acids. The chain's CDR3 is CASSWQGLPGGTLHF. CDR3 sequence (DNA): TGTGCCAGCAGCTGGCAGGGGCTCCCGGGCGGAACCCTACACTTT. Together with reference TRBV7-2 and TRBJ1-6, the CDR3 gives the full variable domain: GAGVSQSPSNKVTEKGKDVELRCDPISGHTALYWYRQSLGQGLEFLIYFQGNSAPDKSGLPSDRFSAERTGGSVSTLTIQRTQQEDSAVYLCASSWQGLPGGTLHFGNGTRLTVT.

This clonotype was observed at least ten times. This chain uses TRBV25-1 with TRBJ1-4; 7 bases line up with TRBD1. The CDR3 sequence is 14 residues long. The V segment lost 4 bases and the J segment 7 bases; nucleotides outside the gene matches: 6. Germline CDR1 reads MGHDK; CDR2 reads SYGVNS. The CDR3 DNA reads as TGTGCCAGCAGTGGCGAGGGGGCGGGTGAAAAACTGTTTTTT. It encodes CASSGEGAGEKLFF.

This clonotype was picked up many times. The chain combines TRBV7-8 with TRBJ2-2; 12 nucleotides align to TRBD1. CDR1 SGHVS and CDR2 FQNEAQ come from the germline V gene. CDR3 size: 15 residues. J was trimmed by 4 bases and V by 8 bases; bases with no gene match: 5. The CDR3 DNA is TGTGCCAGCGGGGACAGGGGGCGCGTCACCGGGGAGCTGTTTTTT. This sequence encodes CASGDRGRVTGELFF.